This TCR beta chain was sequenced for a study of blood T cells in healthy people across ages. Study overall: About one barcoded beta molecule was captured per two T cells (by template switching). General study results and limits: Higher diversity, along with more naive CD4+ cells, distinguished long-lived donors from aged donors. Investigators viewed diversity estimates from one million T cells as underestimates, the study reported.

A word on this clonotype: Its antigen is undetermined.

Alongside a J-beta primer mix, a sample-barcoded 5' primer served in a second PCR lasting roughly 7 to 11 cycles. The authors tagged each cDNA molecule using a template-switch adaptor with 12 random nucleotides. TCRdb passed the 5' RACE reads through MiXCR, listing each CDR3 protein once. In the table there are 1.5 million to 2 million distinct CDR3 sequences, 28% of which are singletons. The TCR was taken from a woman in her 30s in good health. The specimen sequenced was blood.

The CDR3 DNA sequence: TGTACCAGCAGCCCCGGACAGCAAAACACTGAAGCTTTCTTT. Encoded protein: CTSSPGQQNTEAFF. The chain employs TRBV7-2 and TRBJ1-1, with a tentative D call TRBD1 (6 bases). The CDR3 has 14 amino acids. V lost 5 bases and J 2 bases, leaving 12 bases between the germline ends. Germline CDR1 is SGHTA and CDR2 is FQGNSA.